This T cell receptor beta chain stems from a study of response to subunit inactivated influenza vaccine. General study results and limits: The authors suggested that every seasonal influenza vaccination recruits few new T cells.

TCRdb redid the calling of the RT-PCR reads with MiXCR, one entry per CDR3 protein. The data hold 300,000 to 350,000 distinct CDR3 sequences, with around a fifth observed a single time. On this clonotype: Its specificity is not known.

Trimming took off 4 bases at V and 7 bases at J, with 25 bases between the two ends. This CDR3 is 18 amino acids long. CDR1 PRHDT and CDR2 FYEKMQ come from the germline V gene (reference sequence). The TCR was taken from a man aged 50-75 years who received an inactivated influenza vaccine. Sequencing was performed on PBMCs from blood, taken less than 22 months after vaccination. V gene TRBV13 combines with J gene TRBJ2-2, with D perhaps matching TRBD1 (8 bases). CDR3 DNA: TGTGCCAGCAGCTATCGACAGGGGAGAGAGCGGGGTATCGGGGAGCTGTTTTTT. Translated: CASSYRQGRERGIGELFF. Full variable domain (remainder filled in from reference TRBV13 and TRBJ2-2): AAGVIQSPRHLIKEKRETATLKCYPIPRHDTVYWYQQGPGQDPQFLISFYEKMQSDKGSIPDRFSAQQFSDYHSELNMSSLELGDSALYFCASSYRQGRERGIGELFFGEGSRLTVL.